Below are 20 T cell receptor beta chains sequenced from a single sample in a study of T-cell memory formation after mild COVID-19 (dated by TCRdb to about 2021). The library was prepared using 5' RACE. Sequenced on an Illumina NovaSeq 6000. TCRdb trimmed the raw reads at Q25, called clones with MiXCR and kept productive beta chains. Rows are combined by CDR3 protein, so each entry shows the most common genes and DNA. Present in this sample are approximately 82,000 distinct CDR3 sequences, about 13% of which were seen just once. The top ten clones comprise roughly two fifths of the sample. Sequenced: PBMCs or a T cell subset sorted from them (not recorded which). These receptors were taken from a man aged 18 to 29 who had mild COVID-19 (a few samples of this study predate the infection). The sample titles of this study are shuffled in the database, so cell type and time point are left out; the donor was told from shared clones.

A few counts support this clonotype. J is TRBJ2-3 and V is TRBV5-1; 10 bases fit TRBD1. CDR1 and CDR2 (germline): SGHRS, YFSETQ. CDR3 length: 15 residues. Unmatched junction bases numbered 7, after V lost 4 bases and J lost 5 bases. This chain's CDR3 is CASSPGTGEGDTQYF. The CDR3 nucleotides are TGCGCCAGCAGCCCGGGGACAGGGGAAGGAGATACGCAGTATTTT. Filled out from reference TRBV5-1 and TRBJ2-3, the complete variable domain reads KAGVTQTPRYLIKTRGQQVTLSCSPISGHRSVSWYQQTPGQGLQFLFEYFSETQRNKGNFPGRFSGRQFSNSRSEMNVSTLELGDSALYLCASSPGTGEGDTQYFGPGTRLTVL.

The chain has TRBV12-3 or TRBV12-4 and TRBJ2-5; TRBD2 might be the D (5 bases). This CDR3 has 14 amino acids. Between the trimmed V and J ends, which lost 4 bases and 5 bases, there was a span of 14 bases. The CDR3 loop is CASSSPGGGETQYF. In DNA form, the CDR3 reads TGTGCCAGCAGTTCCCCCGGCGGCGGGGAGACCCAGTACTTC.

This clonotype was observed a handful of times. This chain joins TRBV7-9 and TRBJ1-4; possibly TRBD1 for D (5 bases). From germline, CDR1 is SEHNR and CDR2 FQNEAQ (reference sequence). The CDR3 is made up of 15 amino acids. V was pared by 5 bases and J by 5 bases, with 15 bases between. The CDR3 loop reads CASSPRDVQNEKLFF. The CDR3 DNA reads TGTGCCAGCAGCCCGCGGGACGTCCAGAATGAAAAACTGTTTTTT.

This clonotype was recorded a few times. The V and J genes are TRBV20-1 and TRBJ1-1, with a weak D call TRBD1 (6 bases). Trimming removed 5 bases at V and 0 bases at J, with 19 bases between. This CDR3 spans 16 amino acids. CDR1 is DFQATT and CDR2 is SNEGSKA in the germline V gene (reference sequence). The DNA of the CDR3 is TGCAGTGCTTACCCTTCCGGACAGATTATGAACACTGAAGCTTTCTTT. Amino acid sequence: CSAYPSGQIMNTEAFF.

This clonotype was seen a few times. This chain uses TRBV7-6 with TRBJ2-7; the D gene is possibly TRBD1 (6 bases). CDR1 SGHVS and CDR2 FNYEAQ come from the germline V gene. The CDR3 is 13 amino acids. V lost 3 bases and J 2 bases, leaving 8 bases between the germline ends. The CDR3 DNA reads as TGTGCCAGCAGCTTTGGACAGACCTACGAGCAGTACTTC. Translation: CASSFGQTYEQYF. The full variable domain, rest sourced from reference TRBV7-6 and TRBJ2-7, is GAGVSQSPRYKVTKRGQDVALRCDPISGHVSLYWYRQALGQGPEFLTYFNYEAQQDKSGLPNDRFSAERPEGSISTLTIQRTEQRDSAMYRCASSFGQTYEQYFGPGTRLTVT.

The table lists this clonotype with a few counts. The CDR3 is CASSLPIGWGLETQYF. CDR3 in DNA: TGTGCCAGCAGCTTACCAATAGGCTGGGGCTTGGAGACCCAGTACTTC. The rearrangement uses TRBV7-2 and TRBJ2-5; D is possibly TRBD1 (5 bases). The CDR3 runs to 16 residues. The germline V gene has CDR1 SGHTA and CDR2 FQGNSA. Trimming stripped 2 bases from V and 5 bases from J, with 18 bases between.

This clonotype was counted between two and nine times. This chain uses TRBV7-6 with TRBJ1-1, with 7 nucleotides matching TRBD1. The CDR3 length is 12 residues. Unmatched junction bases numbered 4, after V lost 5 bases and J lost 7 bases. The germline V gene has CDR1 SGHVS and CDR2 FNYEAQ. CDR3 DNA sequence: TGTGCCAGCAGCCAGAGACAGGGTGAAGCTTTCTTT. Protein: CASSQRQGEAFF.

Many counts were recorded for this clonotype. The genes are TRBV27 and TRBJ2-1, with TRBD1 as a possible D gene (5 bases). With 2 bases removed from V and 8 bases from J, the gap between germline ends came to 16 bases. Germline V lookup: CDR1 MNHEY, CDR2 SMNVEV (reference sequence). The CDR3 has 15 residues. CDR3: CASSLAGSSVDEQFF. The CDR3 region has the DNA TGTGCCAGCAGTTTAGCAGGGTCCTCCGTTGATGAGCAGTTCTTC.

The V call is TRBV12-3 or TRBV12-4, the J call TRBJ2-7; tentatively, D is TRBD1 (6 bases). V was pared by 5 bases and J by 3 bases, with 17 bases between. The CDR3 has 15 amino acids. CDR3 sequence: CASSPGPRGGYEQYV. DNA for the CDR3: TGTGCCAGCAGTCCTGGACCCAGGGGTGGCTACGAGCAGTACGTC.

The V call is TRBV29-1, the J call TRBJ1-2, with 8 bases aligning to TRBD1. V shed 1 base, J shed 5 bases, and the junction held 21 bases outside the gene matches. The length of the CDR3 is 19 residues. Germline V gene sequence: CDR1 SQVTM, CDR2 ANQGSEA. The CDR3 DNA reads as TGCAGCGTTGAAGTTCTCGCCTCGGGACAGGAGGATTTTGTGTATGGCTACACCTTC. This translates into CSVEVLASGQEDFVYGYTF.

This clonotype was seen only a few times. The V gene is TRBV7-9, the J gene TRBJ2-3; 8 nucleotides line up with TRBD1. V shed 6 bases, J shed 1 base, and the junction held 6 bases outside the gene matches. The CDR3 has 15 residues. Germline loops: CDR1 SEHNR, CDR2 FQNEAQ (reference sequence). The CDR3 bases are TGTGCCAGCAGGACGACAGGGGAGGGCACAGATACGCAGTATTTT. Translating it yields CASRTTGEGTDTQYF.

A few counts support this clonotype. This chain connects TRBV4-3 to TRBJ2-1, with no clear D. The V end lost 3 bases, the J end lost 6 bases, and 9 bases lay between the germline ends. The CDR3 covers 13 residues. CDR1 and CDR2 (germline): LGHNA, YSLEER. The CDR3 spells CASSHALSNEQFF. DNA of the CDR3: TGCGCCAGCAGCCACGCTCTCTCCAATGAGCAGTTCTTC.

V is TRBV18 and J is TRBJ1-5; 12 nucleotides align to TRBD1. Trimming took 1 base from V and 6 from J; bases not matched to a gene: 1. The germline gives CDR1 KGHSH, CDR2 LQKENI. The CDR3 is made up of 15 amino acids. The CDR3 sequence is CASSPRDRGLQPQHF. The CDR3 bases are TGTGCCAGCTCACCACGGGACAGGGGGCTTCAGCCCCAGCATTTT.

This chain connects TRBV6-2 or TRBV6-3 to TRBJ2-7; TRBD1 or TRBD2 may be the D gene (5 bases each). Germline CDR1 reads MNHEY; CDR2 reads SVGEGT. The CDR3 is 15 amino acids. The V and J ends lost 5 bases and 7 bases respectively, with 21 bases between them. CDR3 residues: CASSHLPGPPGEQYF. CDR3 nucleotide sequence: TGTGCCAGCAGTCATCTCCCGGGACCCCCTGGGGAGCAGTACTTC.

This clonotype was picked up many times. The chain's CDR3 is CASSETSGGADTQYF. In DNA, the CDR3 is TGTGCCAGCAGTGAAACTAGCGGGGGGGCAGATACGCAGTATTTT. V is TRBV6-4 and J is TRBJ2-3; TRBD2 aligns across 13 bases. Germline CDR1 is MRHNA and CDR2 is SNTAGT. The V and J ends lost 3 bases and 4 bases, in that order; junction bases with no gene match: 1. The CDR3 totals 15 residues.

CDR3 coding DNA: TGCGCCAGCAGCTTGGCCGGCAGGGGGCTTTCGCCCCAGCATTTT. Translation gives CASSLAGRGLSPQHF. This chain links TRBV5-1 with TRBJ1-5; 8 bases match TRBD1. There are 15 residues in the CDR3. CDR1 is SGHRS and CDR2 is YFSETQ in the germline V gene. The junction had 8 bases not matched to a gene; V was cut back by 0 bases and J by 9 bases.

This clonotype was detected a few times. This rearrangement joins TRBV5-5 to TRBJ2-1; maybe TRBD2 (5 bases). CDR1 SGHKS and CDR2 YYEKEE come from the germline V gene (reference sequence). V lost 1 base and J lost 0, with 8 bases in between. This CDR3 is 15 amino acids long. The CDR3 protein is CASSLTGDSYNEQFF. The DNA for the CDR3 is TGTGCCAGCAGCTTGACCGGGGACTCCTACAATGAGCAGTTCTTC. The full variable domain, with the rest looked up from reference TRBV5-5 and TRBJ2-1, is DAGVTQSPTHLIKTRGQQVTLRCSPISGHKSVSWYQQVLGQGPQFIFQYYEKEERGRGNFPDRFSARQFPNYSSELNVNALLLGDSALYLCASSLTGDSYNEQFFGPGTRLTVL.

This chain uses TRBV27 with TRBJ2-3; D is unclear. Trimming took 4 bases from V and 6 from J, leaving 11 bases between them. CDR3 length: 13 amino acids. Per the germline V gene, CDR1 is MNHEY and CDR2 is SMNVEV (reference sequence). The CDR3 region is CASSSARTDTQYF. CDR3 sequence (DNA): TGTGCCAGCAGTTCGGCCAGGACCGATACGCAGTATTTT.

CDR3 sequence (DNA): TGTGCCAGCAGCCCGTCCCCGGGGGCGAACACTGAAGCTTTCTTT. It encodes CASSPSPGANTEAFF. The V gene is TRBV12-3 or TRBV12-4, the J gene TRBJ1-1, with D possibly matching TRBD1 (6 bases). V shed 6 bases and J shed 1 base, with 15 bases lying between them. This CDR3 has 15 amino acids.

V gene TRBV12-3 or TRBV12-4 combines with J gene TRBJ2-3; TRBD2 aligns across 9 bases. This CDR3 spans 16 amino acids. Trimming at V came to 6 bases and at J to 4 bases, leaving 11 bases not matched to a gene. The CDR3 region is CASRGTSSFLADTQYF. CDR3 in DNA: TGTGCCAGCAGGGGGACTAGCTCTTTTCTCGCAGATACGCAGTATTTT.